These 26 T cell receptor beta chains originate from one sample sequenced in a study of T cells in women clearing cervical HPV infection. TCRdb's table, derived via immunoSEQ multiplex PCR, lists solely in-frame clones and lacks some. This repertoire includes roughly 15,000 clones. Sequencing was carried out using blood buffy coat. These receptors all stem from a woman between 18 and 75 years old with a cervical HPV16 infection that either progressed to CIN3+ or cleared (not recorded which).

This clone is labeled medium-sized based on frequency. The read comes to an end 3 residues before the CDR3 does, leaving the germline J gene to fill in the end. The chain recombines TRBV14 with TRBJ2-3; D remains ambiguous. This CDR3 contains 14 residues. With 2 bases removed from V and 0 bases from J, the gap between germline ends came to 6 bases. CDR1 SGHDN and CDR2 FVKESK come from the germline V gene. CDR3 residues: CASSQSFSTDTQYF. CDR3 DNA, as far as it was read: TGTGCCAGCAGCCAAAGCTTTAGCACAGATACG. The full variable domain, with the rest looked up from reference TRBV14 and TRBJ2-3, is EAGVTQFPSHSVIEKGQTVTLRCDPISGHDNLYWYRRVMGKEIKFLLHFVKESKQDESGMPNNRFLAERTGGTYSTLKVQPAELEDSGVYFCASSQSFSTDTQYFGPGTRLTVL.

Note on this clone: One end of the junction fails to match germline, which may point to a read error. The read gets to within 3 residues of the CDR3 end, and the germline J gene fills in the rest. The chain uses TRBV6-4 and TRBJ1-6; D unclear. From germline, CDR1 is MRHNA and CDR2 SNTAGT. This CDR3 has 13 amino acids. CDR3 DNA (partial): TGTGCCAGCAGTGACTCCAATAATTCACCC. The encoded protein is CASSDSNNSP. The entire CDR3 is CASSDSNNSPLHF.

Comments on this clone: The observed sequence ends 3 residues before the CDR3 terminus, with the missing tail filled in from the germline J gene. This chain connects TRBV20-1 to TRBJ1-1, with D maybe TRBD1 (6 bases). Trimming shortened V by 3 bases and J by 3 bases, and 20 bases separated the two germline ends. Germline CDR1 DFQATT, CDR2 SNEGSKA (reference sequence). CDR3 length: 16 amino acids. The CDR3 is CSARLGTPYGYTEAFF. The CDR3 bases that were read are TGCAGTGCTAGGCTAGGGACACCCTACGGTTACACTGAA.

On this clone: The read stops 3 residues short of the end of the CDR3; the missing end is completed from the germline J gene. The chain uses TRBV6-1 and TRBJ1-3; maybe TRBD1 (6 bases). CDR1 MNHNS and CDR2 SASEGT come from the germline V gene. CDR3 length equals 15 residues. V was shortened by 4 bases and J by 0 bases, with 10 bases between the two germline ends. CDR3: CASSVQGYSGNTIYF. CDR3 bases read: TGTGCCAGCAGTGTACAGGGATACTCTGGAAACACC.

On this clone: The sequenced fragment ends 3 residues before the CDR3 boundary, so the rest is inferred from the germline J gene. The chain carries TRBV13 and TRBJ1-1; TRBD1 agrees at 9 bases. The V segment lost 5 bases and the J segment 4 bases; nucleotides outside the gene matches: 11. Germline assignment: CDR1 PRHDT and CDR2 FYEKMQ (reference sequence). This CDR3 has 16 residues. The CDR3 DNA, read in part, is TGTGCCAGCAGCCCCGGACAGGGGAGGTTAGGCACTGAA. Amino acids: CASSPGQGRLGTE. The entire CDR3 protein is CASSPGQGRLGTEAFF.

About this clone itself: The CDR3 goes on 3 residues after the read ends, and that part is filled in from the germline J gene. At the DNA level, this CDR3 is encoded by other sequences in the same sample as well. This chain joins TRBV7-9 and TRBJ1-6; D remains ambiguous. Trimming pared 4 bases from V and 7 bases from J, leaving 11 bases between. Germline V gene sequence: CDR1 SEHNR, CDR2 FQNEAQ (reference sequence). The CDR3 is 14 amino acids. The CDR3 is CASSSGQENSPLHF. The CDR3 DNA, read in part, is TGTGCCAGCAGCTCTGGGCAGGAGAATTCACCC.

As regards this clone: The sequence runs out 3 residues before the end of the CDR3; the remainder is reconstructed from the germline J gene. V is TRBV10-3 and J is TRBJ1-3; weak D call: TRBD1 (6 bases). V lost 6 bases and J 2 bases, leaving 14 bases between the germline ends. From germline, CDR1 is ENHRY and CDR2 SYGVKD. The CDR3 totals 15 residues. Here the CDR3 reads CAISPQGAAGNTIYF. The sequenced part of the CDR3 DNA is TGTGCCATCAGCCCACAGGGTGCTGCTGGAAACACC.

Worth noting for this clone: The read terminates 3 residues ahead of where the CDR3 ends, so the germline J gene completes it. The chain joins TRBV20-1 to TRBJ2-5, with D possibly matching TRBD1 (5 bases). CDR1 is DFQATT, CDR2 SNEGSKA, per germline (reference sequence). The CDR3 covers 16 residues. Trimming removed 3 bases from V and 4 bases from J, with 21 bases in between. The CDR3 region is CSARTDIRTRSETQYF. CDR3 DNA (partial): TGCAGTGCTAGGACGGACATCCGAACCCGTTCAGAGACC.

A remark on this clone: The CDR3 end falls 3 residues outside the read, so it is completed with the germline J gene. The chain carries TRBV12-3 or TRBV12-4 and TRBJ2-7; weak D call: TRBD1 (6 bases). The CDR3 is 13 residues long. The ends were cut back, 3 bases at V and 2 bases at J, with 8 bases in the middle. CDR3: CASSFAGAYEQYF. Incomplete CDR3 DNA: TGTGCCAGCAGTTTTGCAGGGGCCTACGAG.

About this clone itself: The read halts 3 residues ahead of the CDR3 end, with the missing end drawn from the germline J gene. This chain links TRBV5-1 with TRBJ1-5, with TRBD1 matching over 7 bases. The CDR3 totals 18 residues. V lost 0 bases, J lost 0 bases, and 9 bases stayed unmatched. Germline loops: CDR1 SGHRS, CDR2 YFSETQ. The sequenced part of the CDR3 DNA is TGCGCCAGCAGCTTGGGCCTGTCAGGGGGTTATAGCAATCAGCCC. Protein product: CASSLGLSGGYSNQP. The entire CDR3 reads CASSLGLSGGYSNQPQHF. The variable domain in full, completed from reference TRBV5-1 and TRBJ1-5, reads KAGVTQTPRYLIKTRGQQVTLSCSPISGHRSVSWYQQTPGQGLQFLFEYFSETQRNKGNFPGRFSGRQFSNSRSEMNVSTLELGDSALYLCASSLGLSGGYSNQPQHFGDGTRLSIL.

In the case of this clone: The read stops 3 residues short of the end of the CDR3; the missing end is completed from the germline J gene. The V and J genes are TRBV19 and TRBJ2-1; D is unclear. V was shortened by 0 bases and J by 7 bases, with 10 bases between the two germline ends. Germline V gene sequence: CDR1 LNHDA, CDR2 SQIVND (reference sequence). This CDR3 contains 14 residues. CDR3 bases read: TGTGCCAGTAGTATAGATGTCACCGCGAATGAG. Protein: CASSIDVTANE. In full, the CDR3 is CASSIDVTANEQFF.

Comments on this clone: The observed sequence ends 3 residues before the CDR3 terminus, with the missing tail filled in from the germline J gene. The chain recombines TRBV7-8 with TRBJ2-7; 8 positions match TRBD2. This CDR3 is 17 amino acids long. Losses at the gene ends were 0 bases for V and 0 bases for J; bases not matched to a gene: 7. Germline V gene data show CDR1 as SGHVS and CDR2 as FQNEAQ. The CDR3 loop reads CASSLAQISGVSYEQYF. The sequenced CDR3 bases are TGTGCCAGCAGCTTAGCGCAGATTAGCGGGGTCTCCTACGAG.

On this clone: The sequence runs out 3 residues before the end of the CDR3; the remainder is reconstructed from the germline J gene. The rearrangement uses TRBV5-1 and TRBJ2-1; tentative D call: TRBD1 (5 bases). Trimming left V 4 bases short and J 8 bases short, with 16 bases between. CDR1 and CDR2 from the germline V gene are SGHRS and YFSETQ. This CDR3 spans 14 amino acids. The DNA read from the CDR3 is TGCGCCAGCAGCCTGGGCTTAAGGGGCGATGAG. Residues: CASSLGLRGDE. The complete CDR3 reads CASSLGLRGDEQFF.

Comment on this clone: The read ends 3 residues before the CDR3 terminus; that terminus is restored from the germline J gene. The genes are TRBV20-1 and TRBJ2-7; 8 bases match TRBD2. CDR3 length: 15 amino acids. The V and J ends lost 3 bases and 2 bases, in that order; junction bases with no gene match: 9. CDR1 and CDR2 from the germline V gene are DFQATT and SNEGSKA (reference sequence). Here the CDR3 reads CSASGREAKTYEQYF. CDR3 bases read: TGCAGTGCTAGCGGGCGGGAGGCTAAAACCTACGAG.

As to this clone: The sequence runs out 3 residues before the end of the CDR3; the remainder is reconstructed from the germline J gene. The chain has TRBV9 and TRBJ1-2; TRBD1 agrees at 8 bases. The CDR3 has 14 residues. The V gene end was trimmed by 3 bases and the J gene end by 2 bases; junction bases not matched to a gene: 3. In germline, CDR1 is SGDLS, CDR2 YYNGEE. The DNA read from the CDR3 is TGTGCCAGCAGCGAGGGGGACAGGAACTATGGC. Translated: CASSEGDRNYG. The entire CDR3 is CASSEGDRNYGYTF.

A remark on this clone: The read is 3 residues too short to cover the CDR3 end, so that end is filled in from the germline J gene. This sequence joins TRBV18 and TRBJ2-7; tentative D call: TRBD2 (5 bases). The CDR3 spans 16 residues. V was clipped by 3 bases and J by 2 bases, with 17 bases between them. CDR1 KGHSH and CDR2 LQKENI come from the germline V gene. CDR3 sequence reads: CASSPRTQDGTYEQYF. The sequenced CDR3 bases are TGTGCCAGCTCACCCCGGACTCAGGACGGTACCTACGAG.

Concerning this clone: The missing CDR3 end, 3 residues past where the read stops, is filled in from the germline J gene. The chain has TRBV7-2 and TRBJ2-1; D is uncertain. Germline assignment: CDR1 SGHTA and CDR2 FQGNSA. CDR3 size: 10 residues. V dropped 5 bases and J dropped 9 bases, with 5 bases sitting between them. CDR3 loop: CASSPFEQFF. Incomplete CDR3 DNA: TGTGCCAGCAGCCCCTTTGAG.

In the case of this clone: The read ends 3 residues shy of where the CDR3 ends; the end is completed using the germline J gene. The chain joins TRBV20-1 to TRBJ2-1; D might be TRBD1 (6 bases). This CDR3 is 17 amino acids long. The ends were cut back, 3 bases at V and 0 bases at J, with 18 bases in the middle. The germline CDR1 and CDR2 sequences are DFQATT and SNEGSKA (reference sequence). Here the CDR3 reads CSARGSARGISYNEQFF. The CDR3 bases that were read are TGCAGTGCTAGGGGTAGCGCTAGGGGGATCTCCTACAATGAG.

Comments on this clone: The missing CDR3 end, 3 residues past where the read stops, is filled in from the germline J gene. The rearrangement links TRBV7-2 to TRBJ2-1, with D uncertain. The CDR3 is 15 amino acids. Per the germline V gene, CDR1 is SGHTA and CDR2 is FQGNSA. Trimming took 2 bases from V and 0 from J, leaving 8 bases between them. CDR3 DNA, as far as it was read: TGTGCCAGCAGCTTATTACCTAGCTCCTACAATGAG. It is translated as CASSLLPSSYNE. The CDR3 in its entirety is CASSLLPSSYNEQFF.

Details on this clone: The sequence runs out 3 residues before the end of the CDR3; the remainder is reconstructed from the germline J gene. The gene calls are TRBV19 and TRBJ2-3; 11 bases agree with TRBD1. The CDR3 is 17 amino acids. CDR1 is LNHDA, CDR2 SQIVND, per germline (reference sequence). The V segment lost 5 bases and the J segment 1 base; nucleotides outside the gene matches: 8. Here the CDR3 reads CASSLTGQGARTDTQYF. CDR3 DNA, as far as it was read: TGTGCCAGTAGTCTTACAGGACAGGGGGCGCGCACAGATACG.

A remark on this clone: The read stops 3 residues short of the end of the CDR3; the missing end is completed from the germline J gene. The V and J genes are TRBV2 and TRBJ2-3; maybe TRBD2 (7 bases). Germline V CDR1 and CDR2: SNHLY, FYNNEI. The length of the CDR3 is 14 residues. V lost 10 bases, J lost 0 bases, and 14 bases lay in between. The CDR3: CATLGGQSTDTQYF. The CDR3 DNA, read in part, is TGTGCCACCCTGGGGGGGCAAAGCACAGATACG.

CDR3 sequence reads: CASSPARGTQYF. CDR3 bases read: TGTGCCAGCAGCCCCGCAAGGGGGACC. The chain couples TRBV7-7 to TRBJ2-5, with D perhaps matching TRBD1 (5 bases). The CDR3 end lies 3 residues beyond the end of the read and is filled in from the germline J gene. Germline loops: CDR1 SSHAT, CDR2 FNYEAQ (reference sequence). Trimming stripped 5 bases from V and 7 bases from J, with 11 bases between. The CDR3 sequence is 12 residues long.

About this clone itself: The CDR3 extends 3 residues past the end of the read, so its final part is completed from the germline J gene. The genes are TRBV29-1 and TRBJ1-1; unclear D gene. The CDR3 totals 12 residues. Trimming took off 4 bases at V and 4 bases at J, with 10 bases between the two ends. In germline, CDR1 is SQVTM, CDR2 ANQGSEA. CDR3 DNA, as far as it was read: TGCAGCGTTGCCTCGGAGGGCACTGAA. This encodes CSVASEGTE. The CDR3 in its entirety is CSVASEGTEAFF.

As regards this clone: The sequenced fragment ends 3 residues before the CDR3 boundary, so the rest is inferred from the germline J gene. The chain carries TRBV14 and TRBJ2-7; TRBD2 aligns across 7 bases. V lost 1 base and J lost 3; bases outside the gene matches: 6. The CDR3 extends over 15 amino acids. Germline V gene lookup returns CDR1 SGHDN and CDR2 FVKESK. Incomplete CDR3 DNA: TGTGCCAGCAGCCAAGTAGCGGGCAGAAACTACGAG. This sequence encodes CASSQVAGRNYE. The full CDR3 sequence reads CASSQVAGRNYEQYF.

As concerns this clone: The CDR3 is cut off 3 residues early in the read; its end comes from the germline J gene. This chain links TRBV20-1 with TRBJ2-3; 14 bases fit TRBD2. CDR1 is DFQATT, CDR2 SNEGSKA, per germline (reference sequence). V trimming: 5 bases; J trimming: 2 bases; junction bases outside the gene matches: 9. There are 17 residues in the CDR3. The CDR3 loop reads CSAAWTSGGTFTDTQYF. The sequenced part of the CDR3 DNA is TGCAGTGCTGCGTGGACTAGCGGGGGGACCTTCACAGATACG.

Concerning this clone: Coverage ceases 3 residues before the CDR3 finishes, and the germline J gene fills in the end. The genes are TRBV7-8 and TRBJ2-5; D might be TRBD1 (6 bases). V lost 1 base to trimming and J lost 4 bases, with 13 bases between them. Germline V lookup: CDR1 SGHVS, CDR2 FQNEAQ. The CDR3 totals 15 residues. The covered CDR3 bases are TGTGCCAGCAGCTTAGTCCTGGGGGCGGGAGAGACC. Residues: CASSLVLGAGET. The whole CDR3 is CASSLVLGAGETQYF.